Presented here are 18 T cell receptor beta chains from one specimen sequenced in a study of cytomegalovirus exposure and HLA in healthy donors. 13 Jbeta primers and 60 Vbeta primers were used for the PCR. This table comes from immunoSEQ multiplex PCR, and its TCRdb copy is limited to in-frame clones, with some not included. The table records under 70,000 clones, approximately 67% of them present only once. Input material: PBMCs. Source of these receptors: a woman in her twenties or thirties in good health and CMV-seronegative.

The chain uses TRBV7-2 and TRBJ1-2; TRBD1 matches 9 bases. Germline V gene data show CDR1 as SGHTA and CDR2 as FQGNSA. Trimming removed 1 base from V and 4 bases from J; junction bases left unmatched: 13. The CDR3 totals 18 residues. DNA of the CDR3: TGTGCCAGCAGCTTAGAACCCCCAGGGACAGGGAGTCTCTATGGCTACACCTTC. Protein product: CASSLEPPGTGSLYGYTF.

This clone is medium-sized. This rearrangement joins TRBV21-1 to TRBJ2-5; the table's TRBD2 call for D was not verified on the DNA. TRBV21-1 is annotated as a pseudogene. The CDR3 runs 14 residues. This CDR3 is CASSKGHYQETQYF. For the CDR3, the DNA is TGTGCCAGCAGCAAAGGGCACTATCAAGAGACCCAGTACTTC.

The rearrangement uses TRBV27 and TRBJ1-6; D not resolved. The CDR3 loop spans 14 amino acids. V was shortened by 3 bases and J by 6 bases, with 9 bases between the two germline ends. CDR1 is MNHEY, CDR2 SMNVEV, per germline (reference sequence). CDR3 protein: CASSFLGLNSPLHF. CDR3 DNA: TGTGCCAGCAGTTTTTTGGGCCTTAATTCACCCCTCCACTTT.

The chain has TRBV10-2 and TRBJ2-7, with 13 bases matching TRBD2. The CDR3 sequence is 15 residues long. With 6 bases clipped from V and 5 bases from J, the junction kept 7 bases outside the gene matches. Germline V lookup: CDR1 WSHSY, CDR2 SAAADI. In DNA form, the CDR3 reads TGCGCCAGCAGACTCGGGACTAGCGGGGCCCACGAGCAGTACTTC. This encodes CASRLGTSGAHEQYF.

The chain employs TRBV5-8 and TRBJ1-2, with 9 bases aligning to TRBD1. The CDR3 covers 15 residues. The ends lost 1 base at V and 4 bases at J; junction bases unmatched: 5. CDR1 and CDR2 (germline): SGHTS, YDEGEE. The chain's CDR3 is CASSLTDRGTYGYTF. As DNA, the CDR3 is TGTGCCAGCAGCTTGACCGACAGGGGGACCTATGGCTACACCTTC.

The genes are TRBV7-9 and TRBJ2-7; 8 positions match TRBD2. Germline CDR1 SEHNR, CDR2 FQNEAQ (reference sequence). The CDR3 has 14 residues. V lost 6 bases and J lost 6; bases outside the gene matches: 10. CDR3 nucleotide sequence: TGTGCCAGCAGTCTAGGGGGACTAGTCTCCGAGCAGTACTTC. Translation: CASSLGGLVSEQYF.

The table lists this clone with a few counts. This chain connects TRBV5-1 to TRBJ2-7, with 10 bases lining up with TRBD1. Germline CDR1 reads SGHRS; CDR2 reads YFSETQ. V trimming: 4 bases; J trimming: 6 bases; junction bases outside the gene matches: 7. The CDR3 has 14 amino acids. The CDR3 DNA sequence: TGCGCCAGCAGCCCCCGGGACAGGGGCACCGAGCAGTACTTC. This codes for CASSPRDRGTEQYF.

By proportion, this clone is medium-sized (0.01 to 0.1%). The chain couples TRBV4-3 to TRBJ1-2; 8 bases match TRBD1. Germline CDR1 LGHNA, CDR2 YSLEER. The CDR3 contains 14 residues. The V gene end was trimmed by 4 bases and the J gene end by 5 bases; junction bases not matched to a gene: 6. For the CDR3, the DNA is TGCGCCAGCAGCCCGACGACAGGGGCTTATGGCTACACCTTC. This encodes CASSPTTGAYGYTF.

The chain carries TRBV19 and TRBJ2-7; TRBD1 agrees at 9 bases. CDR1 is LNHDA, CDR2 SQIVND, per germline (reference sequence). Unmatched junction bases numbered 3, after V lost 6 bases and J lost 6 bases. The CDR3 runs to 12 residues. The CDR3 DNA sequence: TGTGCCAGTAGGGGACAGGGTGGCGAGCAGTACTTC. Translating it yields CASRGQGGEQYF. Full variable domain (missing parts from reference TRBV19 and TRBJ2-7): DGGITQSPKYLFRKEGQNVTLSCEQNLNHDAMYWYRQDPGQGLRLIYYSQIVNDFQKGDIAEGYSVSREKKESFPLTVTSAQKNPTAFYLCASRGQGGEQYFGPGTRLTVT.

The chain employs TRBV6-6 and TRBJ2-4, with 9 bases that match TRBD2. Germline V gene data show CDR1 as MNHNY and CDR2 as SVGAGI (reference sequence). The CDR3 length is 16 residues. With V trimmed by 0 bases and J by 10 bases, 10 bases remained unmatched. The CDR3 region is CASSYSPSRGGSIQYF. Written as DNA, the CDR3 is TGTGCCAGCAGTTACTCCCCATCGCGGGGGGGCTCAATTCAGTACTTC.

The J gene is TRBJ1-2, the V gene TRBV30; 9 bases are shared with TRBD1. Trimming took 1 base from V and 1 from J; bases not matched to a gene: 7. Germline-derived CDR1 and CDR2 are GTSNPN and SVGIG (reference sequence). The CDR3 length is 16 residues. DNA of the CDR3: TGTGCCTGGAGTGGACTCGGGACAGGGAGTAACTATGGCTACACCTTC. Protein: CAWSGLGTGSNYGYTF.

This clone was counted only a few times. This chain links TRBV11-3 with TRBJ2-7, with 11 nucleotides matching TRBD1. Per germline, CDR1 SGHNT and CDR2 YENEEA. CDR3 length: 15 amino acids. The V and J ends lost 6 bases and 6 bases, in that order; junction bases with no gene match: 10. The chain's CDR3 is CASRPGWTGGREQYF. The CDR3 nucleotides are TGTGCCAGCAGACCAGGGTGGACAGGGGGCCGCGAGCAGTACTTC.

The chain recombines TRBV9 with TRBJ2-6, with D unresolved. Germline loops: CDR1 SGDLS, CDR2 YYNGEE. V was cut by 0 bases and J by 4 bases, with 8 bases left in between. The CDR3 consists of 15 residues. Here the CDR3 DNA reads TGTGCCAGCAGCGTAGACGCGGCGGGGGCCAACGTCCTGACTTTC. Protein product: CASSVDAAGANVLTF.

The rearrangement links TRBV7-8 to TRBJ2-7; TRBD1 matches 7 bases. Germline assignment: CDR1 SGHVS and CDR2 FQNEAQ. Trimming cost V 5 bases and J 2 bases; bases outside gene matches: 9. The CDR3 contains 15 residues. CDR3 coding DNA: TGTGCCAGCAGCCTGTTCCGGGACAGCCCCTACGAGCAGTACTTC. Translated, it gives CASSLFRDSPYEQYF.

The chain has TRBV5-4 and TRBJ2-1; D ambiguous. Germline V lookup: CDR1 SGHNT, CDR2 YYREEE (reference sequence). CDR3 length equals 15 residues. V was shortened by 0 bases and J by 2 bases, with 9 bases between the two germline ends. The CDR3 loop reads CASSLGLVPYNEQFF. Written as DNA, the CDR3 is TGTGCCAGCAGCTTGGGTCTAGTGCCCTACAATGAGCAGTTCTTC.

The gene calls are TRBV7-9 and TRBJ2-5; D ambiguous. Germline V gene data show CDR1 as SEHNR and CDR2 as FQNEAQ (reference sequence). CDR3 length equals 14 residues. Trimming removed 1 base at V and 7 bases at J, with 13 bases between. Written as DNA, the CDR3 is TGTGCCAGCAGCTTAGTTTTCAGTGGAGTGACCCAGTACTTC. As protein: CASSLVFSGVTQYF.

The rearrangement uses TRBV7-2 and TRBJ2-3; 7 positions match TRBD2. Germline loops: CDR1 SGHTA, CDR2 FQGNSA. This CDR3 spans 15 amino acids. V lost 5 bases, J lost 2 bases, and 7 bases stayed unmatched. The CDR3 loop reads CASSLLGGFTDTQYF. Written as DNA, the CDR3 is TGTGCCAGCAGCCTCCTCGGGGGGTTCACAGATACGCAGTATTTT.

This clone came up a few times. The V call is TRBV5-1, the J call TRBJ1-2, with D possibly being TRBD1 (5 bases). The germline CDR1 and CDR2 sequences are SGHRS and YFSETQ. The CDR3 is made up of 15 amino acids. V lost 0 bases to trimming and J lost 6 bases, with 15 bases between them. DNA for the CDR3: TGCGCCAGCAGCTTGGCCGGGGGGAGGGGCCATGGCTACACCTTC. This codes for CASSLAGGRGHGYTF. The full variable domain, completed using reference TRBV5-1 and TRBJ1-2, is KAGVTQTPRYLIKTRGQQVTLSCSPISGHRSVSWYQQTPGQGLQFLFEYFSETQRNKGNFPGRFSGRQFSNSRSEMNVSTLELGDSALYLCASSLAGGRGHGYTFGSGTRLTVV.